This T cell receptor beta chain was recorded in a study of cytomegalovirus exposure and HLA in healthy donors. The wider study: Falling in the Caucasian-associated ancestry cluster were about 82% of some 400 genotyped donors. Study results and caveats: According to a later analysis, most TCR beta chains associated with CMV appeared HLA-restricted. The productive fraction for most TCR beta V segments was about 87% or about 30% in an earlier analysis.

PCR involved 60 Vbeta and 13 Jbeta primers. The repertoire was sequenced with immunoSEQ multiplex PCR; TCRdb's copy has only in-frame clones and lacks some. The data show under 200,000 clones, around 80% seen once. On this clone itself: The antigen is not known.

The ends lost 11 bases at V and 9 bases at J; junction bases unmatched: 7. The CDR3 length is 11 residues. CDR1 is MNHNY, CDR2 SVGAGI, per germline (reference sequence). Sample: PBMCs. V is TRBV6-6 and J is TRBJ2-1; the match to TRBD2 covers 7 bases. The source of this sequence is a woman in her forties or fifties in good health and CMV-seropositive. CDR3 amino acids: CASEGRAEQFF. The CDR3 bases are TGTGCCTCGGAGGGGAGGGCTGAGCAGTTCTTC.